A single sample gave rise to the 3 T cell receptor beta chains below, sequenced in a study of regulatory T cells in long-lasting Graves disease. This sample's time point: newly diagnosed GD, antithyroid drugs for less than 3 months. Researchers made the TCR library from RNA that was extracted from PBMCs. TCR beta libraries were built with iRepertoire HTBI primers and Arm-PCR of CDR3 regions. In TCRdb, the multiplex PCR reads were re-called with MiXCR into one record per CDR3 protein. Among fewer than 350,000 distinct CDR3 sequences listed, 15% to 20% were seen once. This specimen consisted of peripheral blood mononuclear cells (PBMCs), obtained at new diagnosis, from a patient treated with antithyroid drugs. The source is a female donor with Graves disease.

This clonotype was counted many times. The V gene is TRBV12-3 or TRBV12-4, the J gene TRBJ2-2, with 10 bases fitting TRBD2. V was clipped by 6 bases and J by 4 bases; unmatched bases: 5. The CDR3 covers 15 residues. The DNA for the CDR3 is TGTGCCAGCAGCGCTACTAGCGGGGCCACCGGGGAGCTGTTTTTT. Its translation: CASSATSGATGELFF.

There are a few counts of this clonotype. The chain recombines TRBV12-3 or TRBV12-4 with TRBJ1-1; the D is unclear. V lost 3 bases, J lost 7 bases, and 12 bases lay in between. The CDR3 covers 13 residues. DNA of the CDR3: TGTGCCAGCAGTTTGGAAAGAATGGTTGAAGCTTTCTTT. It codes for CASSLERMVEAFF.

This clonotype was seen ten or more times. V gene TRBV24-1 combines with J gene TRBJ2-2; 10 bases are a match to TRBD2. Germline V gene data show CDR1 as KGHDR and CDR2 as SFDVKD. With 0 bases clipped from V and 5 bases from J, the junction kept 8 bases outside the gene matches. The CDR3 has 18 amino acids. CDR3 protein: CATSDLRSGLASTGELFF. In DNA form, the CDR3 reads TGTGCCACCAGTGATTTGCGGTCGGGACTAGCGAGTACCGGGGAGCTGTTTTTT.